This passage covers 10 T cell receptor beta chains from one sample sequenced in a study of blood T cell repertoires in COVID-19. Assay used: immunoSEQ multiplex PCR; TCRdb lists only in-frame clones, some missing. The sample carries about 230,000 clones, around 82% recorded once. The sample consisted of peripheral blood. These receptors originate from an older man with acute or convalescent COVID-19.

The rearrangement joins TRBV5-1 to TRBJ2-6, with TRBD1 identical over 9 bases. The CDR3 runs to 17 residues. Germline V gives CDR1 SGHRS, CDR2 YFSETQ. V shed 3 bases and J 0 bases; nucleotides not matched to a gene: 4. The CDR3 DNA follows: TGCGCCAGCAGCTGGACAGGGGACCCCTCTGGGGCCAACGTCCTGACTTTC. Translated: CASSWTGDPSGANVLTF. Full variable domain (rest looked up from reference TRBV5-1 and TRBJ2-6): KAGVTQTPRYLIKTRGQQVTLSCSPISGHRSVSWYQQTPGQGLQFLFEYFSETQRNKGNFPGRFSGRQFSNSRSEMNVSTLELGDSALYLCASSWTGDPSGANVLTFGAGSRLTVL.

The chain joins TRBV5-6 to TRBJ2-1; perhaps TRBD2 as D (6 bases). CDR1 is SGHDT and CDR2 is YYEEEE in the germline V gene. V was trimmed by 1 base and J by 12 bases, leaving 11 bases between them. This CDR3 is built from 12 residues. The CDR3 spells CASSLYTSSQFF. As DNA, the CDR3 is TGTGCCAGCAGCTTGTATACTAGCTCGCAGTTCTTC.

CDR3 in amino acids: CASSSGTGNYIQYF. The CDR3 DNA reads TGTGCCAGCAGCTCTGGGACAGGGAATTACATTCAGTACTTC. The V and J genes are TRBV5-5 and TRBJ2-4; TRBD1 agrees at 9 bases. V was pared by 3 bases and J by 8 bases, with 6 bases of the junction left unmatched. This CDR3 comprises 14 residues. Germline V lookup: CDR1 SGHKS, CDR2 YYEKEE (reference sequence). The full variable domain, with the rest looked up from reference TRBV5-5 and TRBJ2-4, is DAGVTQSPTHLIKTRGQQVTLRCSPISGHKSVSWYQQVLGQGPQFIFQYYEKEERGRGNFPDRFSARQFPNYSSELNVNALLLGDSALYLCASSSGTGNYIQYFGAGTRLSVL.

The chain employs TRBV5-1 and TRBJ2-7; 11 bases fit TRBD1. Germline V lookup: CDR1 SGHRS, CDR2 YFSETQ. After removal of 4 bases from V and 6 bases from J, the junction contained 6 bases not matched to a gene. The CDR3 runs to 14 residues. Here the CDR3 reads CASSHGQGAGEQYF. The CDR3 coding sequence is TGCGCCAGCAGCCATGGACAGGGGGCGGGCGAGCAGTACTTC.

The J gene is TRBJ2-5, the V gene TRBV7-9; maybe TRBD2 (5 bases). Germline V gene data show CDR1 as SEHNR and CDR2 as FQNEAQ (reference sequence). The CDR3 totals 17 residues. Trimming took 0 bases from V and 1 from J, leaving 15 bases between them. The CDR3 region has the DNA TGTGCCAGCAGCTTAGCGCTTTTTTCGGGATCCCAAGAGACCCAGTACTTC. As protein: CASSLALFSGSQETQYF. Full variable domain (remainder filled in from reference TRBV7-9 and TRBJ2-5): DTGVSQNPRHKITKRGQNVTFRCDPISEHNRLYWYRQTLGQGPEFLTYFQNEAQLEKSRLLSDRFSAERPKGSFSTLEIQRTEQGDSAMYLCASSLALFSGSQETQYFGPGTRLLVL.

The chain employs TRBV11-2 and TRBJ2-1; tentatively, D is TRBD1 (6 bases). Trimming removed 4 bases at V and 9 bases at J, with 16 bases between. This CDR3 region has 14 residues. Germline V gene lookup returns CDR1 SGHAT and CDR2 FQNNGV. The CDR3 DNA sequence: TGTGCCAGCAGCTGGCCAGGGGCCCCGGGTGAGCAGTTCTTC. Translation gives CASSWPGAPGEQFF.

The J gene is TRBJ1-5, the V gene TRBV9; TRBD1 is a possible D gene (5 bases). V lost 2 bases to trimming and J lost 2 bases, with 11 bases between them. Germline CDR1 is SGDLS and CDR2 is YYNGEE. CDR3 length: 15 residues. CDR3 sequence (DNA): TGTGCCAGCAGCGTCTCGGGGGTTGGCAATCAGCCCCAGCATTTT. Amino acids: CASSVSGVGNQPQHF.

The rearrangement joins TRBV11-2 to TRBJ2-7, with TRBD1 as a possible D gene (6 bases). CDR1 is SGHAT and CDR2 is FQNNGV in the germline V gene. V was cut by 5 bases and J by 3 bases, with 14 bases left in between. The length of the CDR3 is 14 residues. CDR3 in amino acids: CASSRGQSIYEQYF. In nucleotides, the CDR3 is TGTGCCAGCAGCAGAGGACAGAGCATCTACGAGCAGTACTTC.

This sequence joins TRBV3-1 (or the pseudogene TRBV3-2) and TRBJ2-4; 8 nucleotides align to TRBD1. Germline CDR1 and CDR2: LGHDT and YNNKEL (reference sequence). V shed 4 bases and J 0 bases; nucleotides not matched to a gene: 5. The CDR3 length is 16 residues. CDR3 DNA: TGTGCCAGCAGCCCGACAGGGGTTCTAGCCAAAAACATTCAGTACTTC. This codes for CASSPTGVLAKNIQYF.

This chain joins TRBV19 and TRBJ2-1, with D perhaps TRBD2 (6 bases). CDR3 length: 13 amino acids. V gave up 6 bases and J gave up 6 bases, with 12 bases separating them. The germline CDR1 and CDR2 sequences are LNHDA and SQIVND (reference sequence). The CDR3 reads CASSLLGGNEQFF. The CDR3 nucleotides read TGTGCCAGTAGCCTCTTGGGGGGCAATGAGCAGTTCTTC.